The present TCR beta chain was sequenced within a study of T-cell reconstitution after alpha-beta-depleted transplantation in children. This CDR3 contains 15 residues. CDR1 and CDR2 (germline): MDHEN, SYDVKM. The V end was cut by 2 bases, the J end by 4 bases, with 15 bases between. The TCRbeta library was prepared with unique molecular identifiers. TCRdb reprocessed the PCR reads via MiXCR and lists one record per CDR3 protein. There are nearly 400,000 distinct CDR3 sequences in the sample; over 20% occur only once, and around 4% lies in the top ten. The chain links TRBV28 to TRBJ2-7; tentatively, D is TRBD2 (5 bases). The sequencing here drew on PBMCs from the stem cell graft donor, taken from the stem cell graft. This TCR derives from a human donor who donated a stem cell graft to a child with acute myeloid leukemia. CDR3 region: CASSLEGGRLYEQYF. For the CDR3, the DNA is TGTGCCAGCAGTTTAGAGGGTGGACGGTTATACGAGCAGTACTTC.